This T cell receptor beta chain was sequenced for a study of cytomegalovirus exposure and HLA in healthy donors. V lost 4 bases, J lost 7 bases, and 15 bases stayed unmatched. Germline CDR1 reads SNHLY; CDR2 reads FYNNEI. The length of the CDR3 is 17 residues. Whole-study findings and limits: Three chains linked to CMV were shown in vitro to be specific for CMV antigens. Later, an analysis found that common viral pathogens appeared to be linked with several of the most significant clusters. Follow-up analysis later connected one missense variant in DCLRE1C with trimming of TCR beta V- and J-genes.

In regard to this clone: Its specificity is not known.

PCR was performed using 60 Vbeta and 13 Jbeta primers. Using immunoSEQ multiplex PCR, the repertoire was profiled, and TCRdb retains in-frame clones only, with some absent. The table shows about 150,000 clones, with roughly 74% occurring only once. The donors were healthy bone marrow donors. The sample consisted of PBMCs. The TCR comes from a man aged 18 to 29 in good health and CMV-seronegative. The chain uses TRBV2 and TRBJ1-5; 8 bases agree with TRBD1. The CDR3 loop is CASSGSRGRSVSQPQHF. CDR3 DNA sequence: TGTGCCAGCAGTGGCAGCAGGGGGCGTTCAGTCTCCCAGCCCCAGCATTTT.